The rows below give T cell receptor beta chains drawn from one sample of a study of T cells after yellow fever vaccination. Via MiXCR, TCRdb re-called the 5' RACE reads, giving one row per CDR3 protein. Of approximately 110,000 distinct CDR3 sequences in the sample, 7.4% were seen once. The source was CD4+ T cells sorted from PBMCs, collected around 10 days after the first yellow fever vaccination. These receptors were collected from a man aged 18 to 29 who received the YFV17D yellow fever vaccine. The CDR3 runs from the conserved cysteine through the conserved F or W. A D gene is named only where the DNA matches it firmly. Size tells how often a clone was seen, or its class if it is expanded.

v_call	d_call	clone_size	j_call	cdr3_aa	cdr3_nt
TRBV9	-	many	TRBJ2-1	CASSVDRQAYNEQFF	TGTGCCAGCAGCGTAGATCGGCAGGCATACAATGAGCAGTTCTTC
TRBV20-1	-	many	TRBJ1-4	CSATDPGSTNEKLFF	TGCAGTGCTACAGATCCGGGATCAACTAATGAAAAACTGTTTTTT
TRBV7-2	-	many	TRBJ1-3	CASSFRGNTIYF	TGTGCCAGCAGCTTTCGTGGAAACACCATATATTTT
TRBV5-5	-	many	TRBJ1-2	CASSLGGEDYGYTF	TGTGCCAGCAGCTTGGGAGGGGAGGACTATGGCTACACCTTC
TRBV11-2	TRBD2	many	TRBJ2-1	CASSPRAGGYNEQFF	TGTGCCAGCAGCCCTAGGGCGGGGGGGTACAACGAGCAGTTCTTC
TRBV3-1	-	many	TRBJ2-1	CATQRNGEQFF	TGTGCCACCCAGCGGAATGGTGAGCAGTTCTTC
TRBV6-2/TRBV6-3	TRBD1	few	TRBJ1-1	CASTGTPGTGRTEAFF	TGTGCCAGCACCGGAACTCCCGGGACAGGGAGGACTGAAGCTTTCTTT
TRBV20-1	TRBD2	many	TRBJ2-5	CSARWGLDVETQYF	TGCAGTGCTAGGTGGGGACTAGACGTAGAGACCCAGTACTTC
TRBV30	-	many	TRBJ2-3	CAWGSTGYSTDTQYF	TGTGCCTGGGGGAGCACGGGGTATAGCACAGATACGCAGTATTTT
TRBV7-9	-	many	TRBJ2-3	CASSFRAATTDTQYF	TGTGCCAGCAGCTTCAGGGCAGCCACCACAGATACGCAGTATTTT
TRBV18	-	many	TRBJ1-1	CASSPQGEPHTEAFF	TGTGCCAGCTCACCACAAGGGGAACCCCACACTGAAGCTTTCTTT
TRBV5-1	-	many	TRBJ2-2	CASSLASDPKIRMSGELFF	TGCGCCAGCAGCTTGGCCTCGGACCCAAAGATTCGGATGAGCGGGGAGCTGTTTTTT
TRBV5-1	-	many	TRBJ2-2	CASSLSMVSANTNTGELFF	TGCGCCAGCAGCTTGTCTATGGTATCGGCCAATACTAACACCGGGGAGCTGTTTTTT
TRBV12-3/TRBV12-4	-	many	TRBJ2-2	CASQNPLLGDTGELFF	TGTGCCAGCCAAAATCCGTTACTCGGGGACACCGGGGAGCTGTTTTTT
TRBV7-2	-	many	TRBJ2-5	CASSLVMGGQETQYF	TGTGCCAGCAGCTTAGTAATGGGGGGACAAGAGACCCAGTACTTC
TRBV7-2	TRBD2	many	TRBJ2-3	CASSLEATSIYTQYF	TGTGCCAGCAGCTTAGAAGCGACTAGCATCTATACGCAGTATTTT
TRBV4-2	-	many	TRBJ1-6	CASSQEVGPPLHF	TGTGCCAGCAGCCAAGAGGTGGGGCCGCCCCTCCACTTT
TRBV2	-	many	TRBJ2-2	CATTRSGTGELFF	TGTGCCACCACCCGGAGCGGGACCGGGGAGCTGTTTTTT
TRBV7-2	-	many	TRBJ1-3	CASSPQGAGNTIYF	TGTGCCAGCAGCCCCCAGGGAGCGGGAAACACCATATATTTT
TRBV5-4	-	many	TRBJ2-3	CASSPPDSPPSTDTQYF	TGTGCCAGCAGCCCCCCCGACAGCCCCCCTAGCACAGATACGCAGTATTTT